This entry lists 21 T cell receptor beta chains sequenced from one sample in a study of blood T cell repertoires in COVID-19. Data came from immunoSEQ multiplex PCR; TCRdb stores just in-frame clones and leaves some out. The profile covers some 70,000 clones, with approximately 84% appearing a single time and roughly 13% taken by the ten largest. The sample comprised peripheral blood. All receptors derive from a man aged 50 to 59 with COVID-19, enrolled during active disease.

This chain links TRBV19 with TRBJ2-7, with 8 bases lining up with TRBD1. From germline, CDR1 is LNHDA and CDR2 SQIVND (reference sequence). V was clipped by 1 base and J by 3 bases; unmatched bases: 5. The CDR3 runs to 15 residues. CDR3 bases: TGTGCCAGTAGTATAGCCACAGGGGGTGTCTACGAGCAGTACTTC. It specifies CASSIATGGVYEQYF.

The chain combines TRBV10-3 with TRBJ2-7; D is possibly TRBD1 (6 bases). Trimming removed 6 bases from V and 2 bases from J, with 11 bases in between. Germline assignment: CDR1 ENHRY and CDR2 SYGVKD. The CDR3 sequence is 13 residues long. CDR3 loop: CAIRAAGAYEQYF. The CDR3 DNA sequence: TGTGCCATCAGGGCGGCAGGGGCCTACGAGCAGTACTTC.

The J gene is TRBJ2-4, the V gene TRBV23-1; 7 bases align to TRBD1. TRBV23-1 is treated as an ORF (open reading frame) with a function not yet certain. The J segment lost 0 bases and the V segment lost 7 bases, leaving 18 bases of the junction unmatched. CDR3 length equals 19 residues. As DNA, the CDR3 is TGCGCCAGCAAACCACCGGGACAGCCCGACCAAGGAGCCAAAAACATTCAGTACTTC. Its translation is CASKPPGQPDQGAKNIQYF.

DNA of the CDR3: TGTGCCAGCCGAAGACAGGGAACCACTTATAGCAATCAGCCCCAGCATTTT. Translated: CASRRQGTTYSNQPQHF. The chain recombines TRBV27 with TRBJ1-5; 7 positions match TRBD1. The CDR3 spans 17 residues. CDR1 and CDR2 (germline): MNHEY, SMNVEV (reference sequence). V was clipped by 8 bases and J by 0 bases; unmatched bases: 13.

This chain joins TRBV6-1 and TRBJ1-5; D call uncertain. Germline V gene sequence: CDR1 MNHNS, CDR2 SASEGT. The CDR3 totals 14 residues. The V end lost 3 bases, the J end lost 6 bases, and 12 bases lay between the germline ends. The CDR3 DNA is TGTGCCAGCAGTGATTTAAATTTTTTTCAGCCCCAGCATTTT. Translation gives CASSDLNFFQPQHF.

The J gene is TRBJ2-5, the V gene TRBV28, with D possibly matching TRBD2 (7 bases). CDR3 size: 15 residues. The V gene's germline CDR1 is MDHEN and CDR2 SYDVKM. Trimming shortened V by 4 bases and J by 2 bases, and 14 bases separated the two germline ends. DNA for the CDR3: TGTGCCAGCAGTTCGTCGGGGGGCTTACAAGAGACCCAGTACTTC. Translating gives CASSSSGGLQETQYF.

V usage is TRBV3-1 (or the pseudogene TRBV3-2) and J usage is TRBJ1-4, with unresolved D. CDR3 length equals 15 residues. The V end lost 10 bases, the J end lost 4 bases, and 19 bases lay between the germline ends. Germline V gives CDR1 LGHDT, CDR2 YNNKEL (reference sequence). The DNA of the CDR3 is TGTGCCACCTATCATCGAGGGAGGAGTAATGAAAAACTGTTTTTT. It codes for CATYHRGRSNEKLFF.

This rearrangement joins TRBV28 to TRBJ2-6; TRBD1 might be the D (6 bases). V was trimmed by 6 bases and J by 1 base, leaving 10 bases between them. Germline CDR1 and CDR2: MDHEN and SYDVKM. This CDR3 is 15 amino acids long. CDR3 coding DNA: TGTGCCAGCAGCGAGGGGGTTTCTGGGGCCAACGTCCTGACTTTC. Encoded protein: CASSEGVSGANVLTF.

In DNA form, the CDR3 reads TGTGCCAGCAGTTTGGCCGGGACAGGCCCGAACACCGGGGAGCTGTTTTTT. This encodes CASSLAGTGPNTGELFF. J is TRBJ2-2 and V is TRBV27, with 8 nucleotides matching TRBD1. CDR3 length: 17 amino acids. The junction had 6 bases not matched to a gene; V was cut back by 3 bases and J by 0 bases. Germline values: CDR1 MNHEY, CDR2 SMNVEV (reference sequence).

The chain recombines TRBV30 with TRBJ2-1; the D gene is possibly TRBD2 (6 bases). Trimming removed 1 base from V and 10 bases from J, with 17 bases in between. Per the germline V gene, CDR1 is GTSNPN and CDR2 is SVGIG (reference sequence). The CDR3 is 14 residues long. This chain's CDR3 is CAWSGGDLLPEQFF. DNA of the CDR3: TGTGCCTGGAGTGGCGGGGACCTCCTCCCCGAGCAGTTCTTC.

The chain is built from TRBV3-1 (or the pseudogene TRBV3-2) and TRBJ1-3; 7 bases match TRBD1. Germline V CDR1 and CDR2: LGHDT, YNNKEL (reference sequence). This CDR3 has 11 residues. Trimming cost V 6 bases and J 12 bases; bases outside gene matches: 5. CDR3 sequence: CASSHPGGIYF. Written as DNA, the CDR3 is TGTGCCAGCAGTCACCCAGGGGGCATATATTTT.

The chain is built from TRBV25-1 and TRBJ2-1; the D gene is possibly TRBD2 (6 bases). Germline values: CDR1 MGHDK, CDR2 SYGVNS. This CDR3 has 16 amino acids. V was clipped by 4 bases and J by 0 bases, with 13 bases between them. CDR3 in amino acids: CASSGPDGSSYNEQFF. Written as DNA, the CDR3 is TGTGCCAGCAGTGGTCCTGACGGGAGCTCCTACAATGAGCAGTTCTTC.

This chain links TRBV11-2 with TRBJ2-7, with D unclear. V was shortened by 0 bases and J by 2 bases, with 5 bases between the two germline ends. The CDR3 has 13 amino acids. In germline, CDR1 is SGHAT, CDR2 FQNNGV. This CDR3 reads CASSLDSTYEQYF. The CDR3 bases are TGTGCCAGCAGCTTAGACAGTACCTACGAGCAGTACTTC.

The CDR3 bases are TGTGCCAGCACCGACACCAATCAAGAGACCCAGTACTTC. Its protein is CASTDTNQETQYF. This chain links TRBV28 with TRBJ2-5; D remains unclear. Trimming removed 7 bases from V and 2 bases from J, with 11 bases in between. This CDR3 region has 13 residues. Germline V gives CDR1 MDHEN, CDR2 SYDVKM.

V gene TRBV6-5 combines with J gene TRBJ2-7; TRBD2 matches at 8 bases. V shed 6 bases and J 5 bases; nucleotides not matched to a gene: 12. The CDR3 sequence is 15 residues long. CDR1 and CDR2 (germline): MNHEY, SVGAGI. In DNA form, the CDR3 reads TGTGCCAGCAGAAGAGCGGGAGAGGGATTTAACGAGCAGTACTTC. Protein sequence: CASRRAGEGFNEQYF.

This chain connects TRBV28 to TRBJ2-7, with TRBD1 matching over 8 bases. CDR1 and CDR2 from the germline V gene are MDHEN and SYDVKM. The CDR3 loop spans 15 amino acids. V was clipped by 5 bases and J by 3 bases; unmatched bases: 9. This CDR3 reads CASSPAPGQVYEQYF. The CDR3 DNA follows: TGTGCCAGCAGTCCGGCCCCGGGACAGGTCTACGAGCAGTACTTC.

V is TRBV7-3 and J is TRBJ2-5; TRBD1 matches at 10 bases. The CDR3 has 15 amino acids. CDR1 is SGHTA, CDR2 FQGTGA, per germline. With 4 bases clipped from V and 4 bases from J, the junction kept 6 bases outside the gene matches. The CDR3 DNA reads TGTGCCAGCAGCTCGGGACAGGGGATGGGAGAGACCCAGTACTTC. Encoded protein: CASSSGQGMGETQYF.

Here the CDR3 reads CASSPDRGRQRTLHF. The CDR3 coding sequence is TGTGCCAGCAGTCCGGACAGGGGACGTCAACGGACCCTCCACTTT. This chain uses TRBV28 with TRBJ1-6; 9 bases match TRBD1. This CDR3 comprises 15 residues. CDR1 and CDR2 from the germline V gene are MDHEN and SYDVKM. With V trimmed by 5 bases and J by 14 bases, 13 bases remained unmatched. Full variable domain (outside the CDR3, taken from reference TRBV28 and TRBJ1-6): DVKVTQSSRYLVKRTGEKVFLECVQDMDHENMFWYRQDPGLGLRLIYFSYDVKMKEKGDIPEGYSVSREKKERFSLILESASTNQTSMYLCASSPDRGRQRTLHFGNGTRLTVT.

This clone has just a few counts. This chain joins TRBV6-4 and TRBJ2-3, with TRBD2 matching 8 bases. The CDR3 sequence is 14 residues long. The V gene end was trimmed by 3 bases and the J gene end by 1 base; junction bases not matched to a gene: 0. CDR1 and CDR2 (germline): MRHNA, SNTAGT. The CDR3 region has the DNA TGTGCCAGCAGTGAGACTAGCGGCACAGATACGCAGTATTTT. It specifies CASSETSGTDTQYF.

The chain links TRBV28 to TRBJ1-2, with D hard to call. Deletions cut 6 bases from V and 5 bases from J, with 7 bases between. The germline V gene has CDR1 MDHEN and CDR2 SYDVKM. This CDR3 has 11 amino acids. CDR3 sequence: CASRALYGYTF. CDR3 DNA: TGTGCCAGCAGGGCCTTATATGGCTACACCTTC.

This chain uses TRBV4-3 with TRBJ1-6; D call uncertain. From germline, CDR1 is LGHNA and CDR2 YSLEER. Trimming took off 4 bases at V and 7 bases at J, with 8 bases between the two ends. The CDR3 runs to 13 residues. In DNA, the CDR3 is TGCGCCAGCAGCCTGCGGGCGAATTCACCCCTCCACTTT. Protein product: CASSLRANSPLHF.